This T cell receptor (beta chain) was observed in a study of blood T cells in healthy people across ages. Germline values: CDR1 SGHDT, CDR2 YYEEEE. Trimming stripped 0 bases from V and 9 bases from J, with 19 bases between. The CDR3 is 16 residues long. A second roughly 7 to 11 cycle PCR used barcoded and J-beta primers. A single record per CDR3 protein comes from TCRdb applying MiXCR to the 5' RACE reads. The sample contains about 730,000 distinct CDR3 sequences, 43% of which appear only once. Material: blood. This sequence originates from a woman aged 60-75 years in good health. The chain recombines TRBV5-6 with TRBJ2-1; the D call may be TRBD1 or TRBD2 (5 bases each). CDR3 in amino acids: CASSLGPTPPGGEQFF. As DNA, the CDR3 is TGTGCCAGCAGCTTGGGGCCGACTCCCCCTGGGGGTGAGCAGTTCTTC.